The rows below give T cell receptor beta chains drawn from one sample of a study of blood T cell repertoires in COVID-19. TCRdb keeps only in-frame clones here, not all; method: immunoSEQ multiplex PCR. The sample shows about 210,000 clones, roughly 86% of them seen only once. The sample consisted of PBMCs or T cells enriched from blood (not recorded which). All receptors derive from a middle-aged man with acute COVID-19. CDR3s include the opening cysteine and the closing phenylalanine or tryptophan. D genes are given only for firm matches. Expanded clones get a size class; other rows say once, few or many, or leave the size out.

V gene,clone size,D gene,J gene,CDR3 DNA,CDR3 protein
TRBV7-9,-,-,TRBJ2-1,TGTGCCAGCAGCCCACCTTTGGCGGGAAACTACAATGAGCAGTTCTTC,CASSPPLAGNYNEQFF
TRBV5-6,few,TRBD1,TRBJ2-7,TGTGCCAGCAGCCAACAACAGGGGGCGGACTACGAGCAGTACTTC,CASSQQQGADYEQYF
TRBV15,-,-,TRBJ1-4,TGTGCCACCAGCAGAGACAGTAATGAAAAACTGTTTTTT,CATSRDSNEKLFF
TRBV4-2,many,TRBD1,TRBJ1-6,TGTGCCAGCAGCCAAGATGCCGGACAGGGGGCGTCACCCCTCCACTTT,CASSQDAGQGASPLHF
TRBV12-3/TRBV12-4,-,-,TRBJ1-3,TGTGCCAGCAGTTTGAGCGGAAACACCATATATTTT,CASSLSGNTIYF
TRBV9,-,TRBD2,TRBJ2-3,TGTGCCAGCAGCGTCAATAGCGGGAGCGGGTTGGATACGCAGTATTTT,CASSVNSGSGLDTQYF
TRBV3-1/TRBV3-2,-,-,TRBJ1-5,TGTGCCAGCAGCCAAAACAGGGATCAGCCCCAGCATTTT,CASSQNRDQPQHF
TRBV10-3,-,TRBD2,TRBJ2-7,TGTGCCATCAGTGAGTGGGACGGGGGGGGCTACGAGCAGTACTTC,CAISEWDGGGYEQYF
TRBV2,few,TRBD1,TRBJ2-1,TGTGCCAGCAGTGGGGACAGGGAAGATGAGCAGTTCTTC,CASSGDREDEQFF
TRBV2,-,TRBD1,TRBJ2-3,TGTGCCAGCAGTCTAGGGGGCGCCGGCACAGATACGCAGTATTTT,CASSLGGAGTDTQYF
TRBV11-2,-,TRBD2,TRBJ2-1,TGTGCCAGCAGCTTAAAGATTGGGACTAGAAATGATGAGCAGTTCTTC,CASSLKIGTRNDEQFF
TRBV14,-,TRBD2,TRBJ2-1,TGTGCCAGCAGCCTCCGACTAGCGGGAATTCCCTACAATGAGCAGTTCTTC,CASSLRLAGIPYNEQFF
TRBV6-5,once,-,TRBJ1-3,TGTGCCAGCGCGCTCGGACTGTCCTCTGGAAACACCATATATTTT,CASALGLSSGNTIYF
TRBV7-9,-,TRBD1,TRBJ1-2,TGTGCCAGCAGCTTAGGGGCAGGGGGCTTGTGGAACTATGGCTACACCTTC,CASSLGAGGLWNYGYTF
TRBV9,-,TRBD1,TRBJ2-3,TGTGCCAGCAGCGTAACAGGGGACGGCACAGATACGCAGTATTTT,CASSVTGDGTDTQYF
TRBV6-4,-,-,TRBJ2-1,TGTGCCAGCTCCCGGGAGTCGGCATACAATGAGCAGTTCTTC,CASSRESAYNEQFF
TRBV28,-,TRBD2,TRBJ2-7,TGTGCCAGCGAACCTAGCGGGAGGACCTACGAGCAGTACTTC,CASEPSGRTYEQYF
TRBV7-9,once,-,TRBJ1-3,TGTGCCAGCAGCTTCACAGTCCCCGAAAACACCATATATTTT,CASSFTVPENTIYF
TRBV6-2/TRBV6-3,-,-,TRBJ1-1,TGTGCCAGCAGTTACTGGGCGCTGAACACTGAAGCTTTCTTT,CASSYWALNTEAFF
TRBV5-1,-,TRBD2,TRBJ2-1,TGCGCCAGCAGCGAGATTAGCGGGCCTAACAATGAGCAGTTCTTC,CASSEISGPNNEQFF
TRBV19,once,-,TRBJ2-3,TGTGCCAGTAGTACACAGGGTGCGGATACGCAGTATTTT,CASSTQGADTQYF
TRBV29-1,many,TRBD1,TRBJ2-7,TGCAGCGCTACCGGGACAGGGGGCTACGAGCAGTACTTC,CSATGTGGYEQYF
TRBV14,many,-,TRBJ2-3,TGTGCCAGCAGCCACCCCGGGCAGGGGACAGATACGCAGTATTTT,CASSHPGQGTDTQYF
TRBV5-1,few,-,TRBJ2-7,TGCGCCAGCAAAATTGACAGTGCCGGGGAGCAGTACTTC,CASKIDSAGEQYF
TRBV7-9,-,TRBD2,TRBJ2-7,TGTGCCAGCAGACCAGGACTAGCGGGGTTAAGCTCCTACGAGCAGTACTTC,CASRPGLAGLSSYEQYF
TRBV15,-,TRBD1,TRBJ2-2,TGTGCCACCAGTCCCGACAGGGGGCTTGGCGGGGAGCTGTTTTTT,CATSPDRGLGGELFF
TRBV11-2,-,-,TRBJ2-7,TGTGCCAGCAGCTACGGAGGGTTGCGGGATCTATACGAGCAGTACTTC,CASSYGGLRDLYEQYF
TRBV7-3,-,TRBD2,TRBJ2-1,TGTGCCAGCAGCTCCGGTCGCCTAGCGGGAGCTGATGAGCAGTTCTTC,CASSSGRLAGADEQFF
TRBV28,once,TRBD1,TRBJ2-7,TGTGCCAGCCTCCAGGGGGCGCCTTCCTACGAGCAGTACTTC,CASLQGAPSYEQYF
TRBV19,-,TRBD1,TRBJ2-5,TGTGCCAGTTCTTGGACAGGGAGCTTCGTAGAGACCCAGTACTTC,CASSWTGSFVETQYF
TRBV27,-,TRBD1,TRBJ1-5,TGTGCCAGCAATCCGGGACAGGGGTTTAGCAATCAGCCCCAGCATTTT,CASNPGQGFSNQPQHF
TRBV7-8,-,TRBD2,TRBJ2-1,TGTGCCAGCAGTCGAGGACTAGCGGGAGGGCCGGGCGGATACAATGAGCAGTTCTTC,CASSRGLAGGPGGYNEQFF
TRBV5-1,-,TRBD1,TRBJ2-2,TGCGCCAGCTGGGGACAGGGCCTCACCGGGGAGCTGTTTTTT,CASWGQGLTGELFF